The 14 T cell receptor beta chains presented below share a single source sample, sequenced in a study of T cell responses to AZD1222 COVID-19 vaccine. Data came from immunoSEQ multiplex PCR; TCRdb stores just in-frame clones and leaves some out. The data hold 90,000 to 150,000 clones, with roughly nine tenths observed a single time. Sequences were derived from peripheral blood, sampled on day 0 of AZD1222 vaccination. The origin of the receptors is an adult in good health.

The table lists this clone with a count of one. The chain uses TRBV2 and TRBJ2-5; 9 bases align to TRBD1. The germline CDR1 and CDR2 sequences are SNHLY and FYNNEI. This CDR3 region has 14 residues. V dropped 6 bases and J dropped 4; count of bases not matched to a gene: 6. Here the CDR3 DNA reads TGTGCCAGCAGAACCGGGACAGGGTTAGAGACCCAGTACTTC. It encodes CASRTGTGLETQYF.

With respect to this clone: Mismatch with germline at one junction end may stem from a read error. The CDR3 region is CASSLEAAARPNYGYTF. CDR3 in DNA: TGTGCCAGCAGCTTAGAGGCGGCGGCCAGACCTAATTATGGCTACACCTTC. The chain couples TRBV7-2 to TRBJ1-2; D gene uncertain. Germline CDR1 is SGHTA and CDR2 is FQGNSA. The CDR3 contains 17 residues. Full variable domain (remainder filled in from reference TRBV7-2 and TRBJ1-2): GAGVSQSPSNKVTEKGKDVELRCDPISGHTALYWYRQSLGQGLEFLIYFQGNSAPDKSGLPSDRFSAERTGGSVSTLTIQRTQQEDSAVYLCASSLEAAARPNYGYTFGSGTRLTVV.

This rearrangement joins TRBV7-9 to TRBJ1-1; 7 positions agree with TRBD1. This CDR3 contains 16 residues. Germline assignment: CDR1 SEHNR and CDR2 FQNEAQ (reference sequence). V was pared by 1 base and J by 5 bases, with 10 bases of the junction left unmatched. CDR3 protein: CASSLGAGTVATEAFF. The DNA for the CDR3 is TGTGCCAGCAGCTTAGGGGCCGGGACAGTGGCAACTGAAGCTTTCTTT.

This chain connects TRBV4-1 to TRBJ1-2; possibly TRBD1 for D (5 bases). This CDR3 comprises 14 residues. V was clipped by 0 bases and J by 4 bases, with 9 bases between them. Germline V lookup: CDR1 MGHRA, CDR2 YSYEKL. CDR3 DNA: TGCGCCAGCAGCCAAGAAGGGGTCGGCTATGGCTACACCTTC. Translating it yields CASSQEGVGYGYTF.

This clone appeared once. The chain carries TRBV7-2 and TRBJ2-3; D gene uncertain. Per the germline V gene, CDR1 is SGHTA and CDR2 is FQGNSA. The CDR3 has 14 amino acids. V was clipped by 1 base and J by 2 bases, with 7 bases between them. CDR3 nucleotide sequence: TGTGCCAGCAGCTTAGAGGCATCCACAGATACGCAGTATTTT. Translated, it gives CASSLEASTDTQYF.

This chain connects TRBV10-3 to TRBJ1-2; D unclear. Deletions cut 5 bases from V and 0 bases from J, with 10 bases between. The germline CDR1 and CDR2 sequences are ENHRY and SYGVKD. CDR3 length equals 14 residues. The CDR3 DNA follows: TGTGCCATCAGTCCTATAGGGACTAACTATGGCTACACCTTC. Translated, it gives CAISPIGTNYGYTF.

The V gene is TRBV6-2 or TRBV6-3, the J gene TRBJ1-5; no firm D call. Trimming took off 1 base at V and 0 bases at J, with 1 base between the two ends. CDR3 length: 13 residues. The germline gives CDR1 MNHEY, CDR2 SVGEGT. The CDR3 reads CASSYYSNQPQHF. The CDR3 region has the DNA TGTGCCAGCAGTTACTATAGCAATCAGCCCCAGCATTTT.

The chain employs TRBV5-3 and TRBJ2-7; 7 bases match TRBD1. TRBV5-3 is an ORF for which the function is uncertain. V shed 0 bases, J shed 3 bases, and the junction held 6 bases outside the gene matches. The CDR3 has 15 residues. The CDR3 spells CARSLEGAMVYEQYF. The CDR3 DNA reads TGTGCCAGAAGCTTGGAGGGGGCCATGGTCTACGAGCAGTACTTC.

This chain uses TRBV6-2 or TRBV6-3 with TRBJ1-1; D uncertain. CDR1 MNHEY and CDR2 SVGEGT come from the germline V gene. This CDR3 region has 13 residues. Between the trimmed V and J ends, which lost 0 bases and 5 bases, there was a span of 7 bases. CDR3: CASSYSGGTEAFF. In nucleotides, the CDR3 is TGTGCCAGCAGTTACTCCGGTGGGACTGAAGCTTTCTTT.

The rearrangement uses TRBV7-9 and TRBJ2-3; D is uncertain. Looked up from germline, CDR1 is SEHNR and CDR2 is FQNEAQ (reference sequence). Trimming stripped 1 base from V and 1 base from J, with 12 bases between. This CDR3 has 16 amino acids. CDR3 sequence (DNA): TGTGCCAGCAGCTTAGATGGCGGAGCAGGCACAGATACGCAGTATTTT. This codes for CASSLDGGAGTDTQYF.

V is TRBV24-1 and J is TRBJ1-2, with 11 bases identical to TRBD1. J lost 6 bases, V lost 7 bases, and 9 bases had no gene match. Per the germline V gene, CDR1 is KGHDR and CDR2 is SFDVKD. This CDR3 contains 15 residues. CDR3 sequence reads: CATRDGTGGHDGYTF. In DNA form, the CDR3 reads TGTGCCACCAGAGACGGGACAGGGGGACATGATGGCTACACCTTC.

This chain joins TRBV4-2 and TRBJ2-1; D may be TRBD2 (7 bases). This CDR3 region has 18 residues. Germline CDR1 is LGHNA and CDR2 is YNFKEQ. V lost 0 bases and J 4 bases, leaving 19 bases between the germline ends. CDR3 sequence (DNA): TGTGCCAGCAGCCAAGATCAAGGGGGGGCGCCGGGGTACAATGAGCAGTTCTTC. It is translated as CASSQDQGGAPGYNEQFF.

This clone was seen only a few times. The chain joins TRBV5-5 to TRBJ1-5; D gene ambiguous. V shed 0 bases and J shed 7 bases, with 11 bases lying between them. The CDR3 extends over 14 amino acids. Germline CDR1 is SGHKS and CDR2 is YYEKEE (reference sequence). DNA for the CDR3: TGTGCCAGCAGCTTGGCGGTTTCAAACCAGCCCCAGCATTTT. Translated: CASSLAVSNQPQHF.

The gene calls are TRBV19 and TRBJ2-1, with 7 positions matching TRBD2. Germline V gene lookup returns CDR1 LNHDA and CDR2 SQIVND (reference sequence). This CDR3 has 15 amino acids. The J segment lost 5 bases and the V segment lost 5 bases, leaving 9 bases of the junction unmatched. The CDR3, as DNA: TGTGCCAGTAGTCCTACTAGCGTCCTAGACAATGAGCAGTTCTTC. This translates into CASSPTSVLDNEQFF.